Listed here is a single T cell receptor beta chain. The entry originates in a study of blood T cells in healthy people across ages. The germline CDR1 and CDR2 sequences are MNHEY and SVGEGT. The CDR3 loop spans 14 amino acids. The use of a sample-barcoded 5' primer and a J-beta primer mix characterized a second PCR of about 6 to 11 cycles. Via MiXCR, TCRdb re-called the 5' RACE reads, giving one row per CDR3 protein. The sample records roughly 800,000 distinct CDR3 sequences, around a quarter being singletons. A further study also used this sample, focusing on T cells of mothers and their children. That paper states: Nine systemically healthy Caucasian donors: three mothers, six children.

This chain joins TRBV6-2 or TRBV6-3 and TRBJ2-5; TRBD1 agrees at 10 bases. The J call may be incorrect, as the DNA end agrees better with TRBJ2-7. Sequencing used blood. This TCR derives from a boy aged 10-17 years in good health. CDR3 in DNA: TGTGCCAGCACCCGGGACAGGGGAGGCTACGAGCAGTACTTC. It specifies CASTRDRGGYEQYF.